The 19 T cell receptor beta chains presented below share a single source sample, sequenced in a study of blood T cell repertoires in COVID-19. Sequencing was performed with immunoSEQ multiplex PCR; in TCRdb, only in-frame clones are kept and a portion is missing. Here the sample spans around 300,000 clones, approximately 88% being singletons. The sample comprised peripheral blood. These receptors originate from a man aged 50-60 years with acute or convalescent COVID-19.

This clone was recorded many times. The chain links TRBV6-5 to TRBJ2-7; 11 bases agree with TRBD1. CDR3 size: 14 residues. Germline-derived CDR1 and CDR2 are MNHEY and SVGAGI. The trim removed 8 bases at V and 5 bases at J, leaving 8 bases unmatched. The CDR3 bases are TGTGCCAGCGTTCGGGACAGGGGGATGGACGAGCAGTACTTC. It specifies CASVRDRGMDEQYF.

This clone was detected only once. The same CDR3 arises from other DNA sequences in this sample as well. This rearrangement joins TRBV9 to TRBJ2-5; possibly TRBD2 for D (6 bases). This CDR3 has 14 amino acids. Germline V lookup: CDR1 SGDLS, CDR2 YYNGEE. Trimming took off 0 bases at V and 3 bases at J, with 9 bases between the two ends. The CDR3 spells CASSVVGGEETQYF. CDR3 DNA: TGTGCCAGCAGCGTAGTAGGAGGGGAAGAGACCCAGTACTTC.

The rearrangement uses TRBV7-8 and TRBJ2-6; 8 nucleotides line up with TRBD2. The CDR3 is 15 amino acids. Germline CDR1 reads SGHVS; CDR2 reads FQNEAQ. Trimming removed 5 bases from V and 2 bases from J; junction bases left unmatched: 2. The CDR3 region is CASSPGGTGANVLTF. The CDR3 DNA is TGTGCCAGCAGCCCGGGGGGGACTGGGGCCAACGTCCTGACTTTC.

This chain links TRBV12-5 with TRBJ2-2; TRBD1 matches at 8 bases. Per the germline V gene, CDR1 is LGHNT and CDR2 is FRNRAP. This CDR3 is 15 amino acids long. V lost 4 bases, J lost 1 base, and 2 bases stayed unmatched. CDR3 DNA sequence: TGTGCTAGTGGTTCCGGACAGGGGAACACCGGGGAGCTGTTTTTT. This codes for CASGSGQGNTGELFF.

The V gene is TRBV29-1, the J gene TRBJ1-5; D is undetermined. The CDR3 length is 13 residues. The germline V gene encodes CDR1 SQVTM and CDR2 ANQGSEA. Trimming took off 6 bases at V and 6 bases at J, with 15 bases between the two ends. The CDR3 loop reads CSVTRGTGQPQHF. Here the CDR3 DNA reads TGCAGCGTGACTCGGGGAACCGGTCAGCCCCAGCATTTT.

The chain links TRBV19 to TRBJ1-5, with 8 nucleotides matching TRBD1. The CDR3 runs 15 residues. Trimming cost V 7 bases and J 4 bases; bases outside gene matches: 9. Germline CDR1 LNHDA, CDR2 SQIVND (reference sequence). The CDR3 sequence is CASKTDRGRNQPQHF. The CDR3 DNA reads TGTGCCAGTAAGACCGACAGGGGCCGAAATCAGCCCCAGCATTTT.

The chain combines TRBV5-1 with TRBJ2-2; 8 nucleotides match TRBD2. The CDR3 is 16 residues long. Trimming took 4 bases from V and 1 from J; bases not matched to a gene: 6. Germline V gene data show CDR1 as SGHRS and CDR2 as YFSETQ. The CDR3 coding sequence is TGCGCCAGCAGCCCCAAGGCGGGAGGGAACACCGGGGAGCTGTTTTTT. It specifies CASSPKAGGNTGELFF. The full variable domain, its missing parts supplied by reference TRBV5-1 and TRBJ2-2, is KAGVTQTPRYLIKTRGQQVTLSCSPISGHRSVSWYQQTPGQGLQFLFEYFSETQRNKGNFPGRFSGRQFSNSRSEMNVSTLELGDSALYLCASSPKAGGNTGELFFGEGSRLTVL.

The chain combines TRBV30 with TRBJ2-7; maybe TRBD2 (6 bases). The CDR3 is 14 amino acids. CDR1 and CDR2 from the germline V gene are GTSNPN and SVGIG (reference sequence). The V and J ends lost 1 base and 6 bases respectively, with 16 bases between them. CDR3 sequence: CAWSGAPGGSEQYF. CDR3 DNA sequence: TGTGCCTGGAGTGGCGCCCCCGGGGGATCCGAGCAGTACTTC.

The gene calls are TRBV4-1 and TRBJ2-3; D ambiguous. Deletions cut 3 bases from V and 2 bases from J, with 6 bases between. CDR1 is MGHRA and CDR2 is YSYEKL in the germline V gene. The CDR3 spans 13 residues. This CDR3 reads CASSHPYTDTQYF. As DNA, the CDR3 is TGCGCCAGCAGCCATCCTTACACAGATACGCAGTATTTT.

The genes are TRBV18 and TRBJ1-6; possibly TRBD1 for D (6 bases). Germline loops: CDR1 KGHSH, CDR2 LQKENI. This CDR3 has 18 amino acids. V was trimmed by 6 bases and J by 1 base, leaving 19 bases between them. Here the CDR3 reads CASSNYRARGSYNSPLHF. DNA of the CDR3: TGTGCCAGCTCGAATTACAGGGCAAGGGGTTCCTATAATTCACCCCTCCACTTT.

This chain links TRBV13 with TRBJ2-1, with D possibly matching TRBD2 (5 bases). V lost 6 bases and J 0 bases, leaving 15 bases between the germline ends. The V gene's germline CDR1 is PRHDT and CDR2 FYEKMQ (reference sequence). This CDR3 is 16 amino acids long. DNA of the CDR3: TGTGCCAGCAGTCCTTCTAGCCTTAGCTCCTACAATGAGCAGTTCTTC. Its protein is CASSPSSLSSYNEQFF.

The CDR3 DNA reads TGTGCCAGCAGTTACTCGGCAGGGCTCGAGCAGTACTTC. Translated, it gives CASSYSAGLEQYF. The V call is TRBV6-2 or TRBV6-3, the J call TRBJ2-7; D possibly corresponds to TRBD1 (5 bases). The germline V gene has CDR1 MNHEY and CDR2 SVGEGT. The CDR3 spans 13 residues. The germline V and J ends were trimmed by 0 bases and 6 bases, with 9 bases remaining between them.

J is TRBJ2-2 and V is TRBV7-3, with D unresolved. In germline, CDR1 is SGHTA, CDR2 FQGTGA. With 5 bases removed from V and 3 bases from J, the gap between germline ends came to 7 bases. This CDR3 is 13 amino acids long. The CDR3 sequence: CASSPSYTGELFF. Here the CDR3 DNA reads TGTGCCAGCAGCCCCTCTTACACCGGGGAGCTGTTTTTT.

The chain has TRBV2 and TRBJ2-3, with D possibly being TRBD2 (6 bases). Trimming took off 6 bases at V and 6 bases at J, with 13 bases between the two ends. Germline assignment: CDR1 SNHLY and CDR2 FYNNEI. The CDR3 contains 13 residues. CDR3 sequence (DNA): TGTGCCAGCAGCGGGAGCTGGGAGGATACGCAGTATTTT. Residues: CASSGSWEDTQYF.

This sequence joins TRBV18 and TRBJ1-1; D gene uncertain. CDR1 and CDR2 (germline): KGHSH, LQKENI. The CDR3 length is 15 residues. The V and J ends lost 3 bases and 1 base respectively, with 12 bases between them. The CDR3 reads CASSPDRVTNTEAFF. In nucleotides, the CDR3 is TGTGCCAGCTCACCCGATCGGGTAACGAACACTGAAGCTTTCTTT.

The chain recombines TRBV4-1 with TRBJ2-2; 8 bases map to TRBD1. CDR1 MGHRA and CDR2 YSYEKL come from the germline V gene. The length of the CDR3 is 14 residues. The V and J ends lost 7 bases and 6 bases, in that order; junction bases with no gene match: 7. DNA of the CDR3: TGCGCCAGCAATCCACAGGGGGTAGCCGGGGAGCTGTTTTTT. It yields the protein CASNPQGVAGELFF.

This clone was detected only a few times. The V gene is TRBV7-3, the J gene TRBJ2-3, with 9 bases that match TRBD2. After removal of 5 bases from V and 4 bases from J, the junction contained 10 bases not matched to a gene. This CDR3 contains 16 residues. Germline V CDR1 and CDR2: SGHTA, FQGTGA. The CDR3 is CASSRGYSGGSDTQYF. Here the CDR3 DNA reads TGTGCCAGCAGCCGGGGGTATAGCGGGGGTTCAGATACGCAGTATTTT.

This chain connects TRBV10-3 to TRBJ2-2; 7 nucleotides align to TRBD2. V trimming: 10 bases; J trimming: 0 bases; junction bases outside the gene matches: 11. The length of the CDR3 is 16 residues. CDR1 is ENHRY and CDR2 is SYGVKD in the germline V gene. The CDR3: CATYAGDLANTGELFF. CDR3 DNA sequence: TGTGCCACGTACGCGGGGGACCTCGCGAACACCGGGGAGCTGTTTTTT.

The genes are TRBV4-1 and TRBJ1-2; possibly TRBD1 for D (6 bases). CDR1 is MGHRA and CDR2 is YSYEKL in the germline V gene. This CDR3 has 17 amino acids. Trimming stripped 3 bases from V and 3 bases from J, with 20 bases between. The CDR3 here is CASSQDLGGTTDYGYTF. DNA for the CDR3: TGCGCCAGCAGCCAGGACCTCGGGGGGACAACCGACTATGGCTACACCTTC.